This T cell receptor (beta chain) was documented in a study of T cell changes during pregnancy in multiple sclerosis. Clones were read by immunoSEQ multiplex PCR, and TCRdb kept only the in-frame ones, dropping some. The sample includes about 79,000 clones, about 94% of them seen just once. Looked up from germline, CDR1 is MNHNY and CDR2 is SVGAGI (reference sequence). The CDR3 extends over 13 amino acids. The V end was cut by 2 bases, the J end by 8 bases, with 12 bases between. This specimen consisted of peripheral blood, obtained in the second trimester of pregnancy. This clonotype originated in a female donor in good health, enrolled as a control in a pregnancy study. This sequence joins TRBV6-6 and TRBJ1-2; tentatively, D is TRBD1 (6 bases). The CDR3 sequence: CASSYDRLRGYTF. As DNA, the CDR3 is TGTGCCAGCAGTTACGACAGGTTGAGGGGCTACACCTTC.